This entry lists 16 T cell receptor beta chains sequenced from one sample in a study of shared clonotypes between healthy human individuals. Some clones are missing from TCRdb's copy, which holds only in-frame ones; the method was immunoSEQ multiplex PCR. The data hold around 500,000 clones, with 79% observed a single time. The sample was PBMCs. These receptors were obtained from a woman aged 40 to 50 in good health. Some clones in this sample may be carry-over from other donors' samples.

This rearrangement joins TRBV28 to TRBJ1-5; D unresolved. CDR1 and CDR2 from the germline V gene are MDHEN and SYDVKM. V lost 3 bases, J lost 10 bases, and 13 bases lay in between. The CDR3 extends over 13 amino acids. The CDR3 is CASSLGRISPQHF. DNA for the CDR3: TGTGCCAGCAGTTTGGGGAGGATCAGCCCCCAGCATTTT.

To note about this clone: Different DNA sequences within this sample yield the same CDR3. This chain uses TRBV7-7 with TRBJ2-5, with no clear D. The CDR3 covers 12 residues. CDR1 and CDR2 (germline): SSHAT, FNYEAQ (reference sequence). V was clipped by 4 bases and J by 5 bases, with 8 bases between them. The CDR3 bases are TGTGCCAGCAGCTCCTTGGGGGAGACCCAGTACTTC. Its translation is CASSSLGETQYF. Using reference TRBV7-7 and TRBJ2-5 for the parts outside the CDR3, the full variable domain is GAGVSQSPRYKVTKRGQDVTLRCDPISSHATLYWYQQALGQGPEFLTYFNYEAQPDKSGLPSDRFSAERPEGSISTLTIQRTEQRDSAMYRCASSSLGETQYFGPGTRLLVL.

This chain connects TRBV6-6 to TRBJ1-5; 7 bases match TRBD1. V lost 5 bases to trimming and J lost 6 bases; unmatched junction nucleotides: 10. Per the germline V gene, CDR1 is MNHNY and CDR2 is SVGAGI (reference sequence). The CDR3 runs 15 residues. The CDR3 DNA sequence: TGTGCCAGCAGTACCTCGACAGGGTCCGTTCAGCCCCAGCATTTT. Its protein is CASSTSTGSVQPQHF.

The rearrangement uses TRBV10-3 and TRBJ2-2, with 7 bases aligning to TRBD2. The J segment lost 3 bases and the V segment lost 8 bases, leaving 12 bases of the junction unmatched. CDR3 length equals 16 residues. Per the germline V gene, CDR1 is ENHRY and CDR2 is SYGVKD. This CDR3 is CAIPLGLAEDTGELFF. As DNA, the CDR3 is TGTGCCATCCCCCTGGGGCTAGCGGAGGACACCGGGGAGCTGTTTTTT.

This clone came up a few times. The rearrangement joins TRBV10-1 to TRBJ1-4, with D unresolved. The length of the CDR3 is 15 residues. Germline CDR1 reads WNHNN; CDR2 reads SYGVQD (reference sequence). The V end lost 2 bases, the J end lost 0 bases, and 7 bases lay between the germline ends. The CDR3 region is CASSEGVSTNEKLFF. In nucleotides, the CDR3 is TGCGCCAGCAGTGAGGGCGTTTCAACTAATGAAAAACTGTTTTTT.

This clone has only a few counts. This chain joins TRBV6-1 and TRBJ1-3; D ambiguous. Per germline, CDR1 MNHNS and CDR2 SASEGT. The CDR3 sequence is 14 residues long. V lost 6 bases and J lost 1, with 10 bases in between. CDR3 region: CASRTETSGNTIYF. CDR3 coding DNA: TGTGCCAGCAGGACGGAGACGTCTGGAAACACCATATATTTT.

The chain has TRBV5-1 and TRBJ2-5, with 7 bases lining up with TRBD2. This CDR3 is 15 amino acids long. CDR1 and CDR2 from the germline V gene are SGHRS and YFSETQ. Germline trimming cut 4 bases from V and 4 bases from J; bases unmatched to any gene: 10. The CDR3: CASSGGTTAPETQYF. CDR3 DNA: TGCGCCAGCAGCGGTGGGACTACGGCACCAGAGACCCAGTACTTC.

A single count supports this clone. The chain joins TRBV5-1 to TRBJ1-6, with 11 nucleotides matching TRBD1. Germline CDR1 reads SGHRS; CDR2 reads YFSETQ. The ends lost 4 bases at V and 7 bases at J; junction bases unmatched: 7. The CDR3 sequence is 16 residues long. CDR3: CASSPTGDRGNSPLHF. The CDR3 nucleotides read TGCGCCAGCAGCCCGACGGGGGACAGGGGGAATTCACCCCTCCACTTT.

In its sample, this clone was seen many times. As DNA, the CDR3 is TGCAGCGGGGGGGACAGGGGGCCCAACGAGCAGTACTTC. Protein: CSGGDRGPNEQYF. V gene TRBV29-1 combines with J gene TRBJ2-7; 12 nucleotides align to TRBD1. The germline V gene encodes CDR1 SQVTM and CDR2 ANQGSEA. Trimming cost V 7 bases and J 5 bases; bases outside gene matches: 6. The CDR3 has 13 amino acids.

This clone was seen many times. In DNA form, the CDR3 reads TGTGCCAGCAGTGAAAGAGGCAGCTCCTACGAGCAGTACTTC. It translates to CASSERGSSYEQYF. The J gene is TRBJ2-7, the V gene TRBV6-1; D remains ambiguous. V was pared by 2 bases and J by 0 bases, with 8 bases between. Per germline, CDR1 MNHNS and CDR2 SASEGT. The CDR3 is made up of 14 amino acids.

The V gene is TRBV5-1, the J gene TRBJ2-1; D not certain. Germline CDR1 is SGHRS and CDR2 is YFSETQ. This CDR3 is built from 17 residues. The V end lost 4 bases, the J end lost 4 bases, and 21 bases lay between the germline ends. The CDR3 loop reads CASSLSESAPGYNEQFF. CDR3 nucleotide sequence: TGCGCCAGCAGCCTATCAGAATCCGCGCCGGGTTACAATGAGCAGTTCTTC.

The rearrangement uses TRBV7-6 and TRBJ2-2; 10 bases line up with TRBD2. This CDR3 comprises 17 residues. V was clipped by 1 base and J by 0 bases; unmatched bases: 2. Germline assignment: CDR1 SGHVS and CDR2 FNYEAQ. CDR3 in DNA: TGTGCCAGCAGCTTAGAACTAGCGGGGACGAACACCGGGGAGCTGTTTTTT. Protein: CASSLELAGTNTGELFF.

The rearrangement uses TRBV5-1 and TRBJ1-5; D is undetermined. The CDR3 is 13 amino acids. The V gene lost 0 bases and the J gene lost 7 bases, with 8 bases spanning the gap. Germline V CDR1 and CDR2: SGHRS, YFSETQ. The CDR3, as DNA: TGCGCCAGCAGCTTGGGGGTAGAACAGCCCCAGCATTTT. The encoded protein is CASSLGVEQPQHF.

V gene TRBV19 combines with J gene TRBJ2-1; 12 bases line up with TRBD2. Losses at the gene ends were 6 bases for V and 6 bases for J; bases not matched to a gene: 6. CDR1 and CDR2 from the germline V gene are LNHDA and SQIVND (reference sequence). The CDR3 length is 15 residues. CDR3 loop: CASRPTSGSFNEQFF. Written as DNA, the CDR3 is TGTGCCAGTAGGCCGACTAGCGGGAGTTTCAATGAGCAGTTCTTC.

The chain has TRBV4-2 and TRBJ2-7; 9 nucleotides agree with TRBD2. Losses at the gene ends were 0 bases for V and 2 bases for J; bases not matched to a gene: 11. CDR3 length: 18 residues. CDR1 LGHNA and CDR2 YNFKEQ come from the germline V gene. Written as DNA, the CDR3 is TGTGCCAGCAGCCAAGAAGGTTTTGTGGGCGGGGGGGCCTACGAGCAGTACTTC. It codes for CASSQEGFVGGGAYEQYF.

There are a few counts of this clone. The chain couples TRBV5-1 to TRBJ2-7; D gene ambiguous. Per the germline V gene, CDR1 is SGHRS and CDR2 is YFSETQ. This CDR3 is 15 amino acids long. The V end was cut by 0 bases, the J end by 1 base, with 11 bases between. The CDR3 loop reads CASSLGAAQSYEQYF. CDR3 sequence (DNA): TGCGCCAGCAGCTTGGGGGCGGCCCAATCCTACGAGCAGTACTTC.